The sequence of this T cell receptor (beta chain) was determined in a study of T-cell memory formation after mild COVID-19. This clonotype was detected a few times. V gave up 5 bases and J gave up 4 bases, with 21 bases separating them. The V gene's germline CDR1 is MNHNS and CDR2 SASEGT. CDR3 length: 16 residues. UMIs and sample barcodes were carried by the TCR alpha and TCR beta cDNA libraries that 5'RACE produced using constant-segment primers. TCRdb re-called the 5' RACE reads with MiXCR, one entry per CDR3 protein. The top ten hold 22% of the sample, which has roughly 300,000 distinct CDR3 sequences, roughly 8.2% seen once.

The material sequenced was PBMCs or a T cell subset sorted from them (not recorded which). This TCR was recovered from a man between 18 and 29 years old who had mild COVID-19 (a few samples of this study predate the infection). Cell type and time point are not known. The V and J genes are TRBV6-1 and TRBJ2-7; D call uncertain. DNA of the CDR3: TGTGCCAGCAGTCACTCGACTGCGGCCTCATTGTACGAGCAGTACTTC. Translation gives CASSHSTAASLYEQYF.